A selection of T cell receptor beta chains follows, all from one sample in a study of blood T cell repertoires in COVID-19. Profiling relied on immunoSEQ multiplex PCR, and the TCRdb table lists in-frame clones only, not all of them. The sample lists roughly 220,000 clones, around 85% occurring once. Sequencing input: PBMCs or T cells enriched from blood (not recorded which). The receptors derive from a woman aged 40 to 50 with acute COVID-19. The CDR3 runs from the conserved cysteine through the conserved F or W. D genes are given only for firm matches. Expanded clones are given a class, and other clones once, few, many or no size at all.

TGTGCCAGCAGCGTAGGGGTAGCGGTTCCCTACAATGAGCAGTTCTTC,CASSVGVAVPYNEQFF,TRBV9,-,TRBJ2-1,few
TGTGCCAGCAGCTCCCGCGGACTAGCGCTTCACAATGAGCAGTTCTTC,CASSSRGLALHNEQFF,TRBV5-8,TRBD2,TRBJ2-1,-
TGTGCCAGCAGTTTATGGCGGATGAGAACAGGGGACACTGAAGCTTTCTTT,CASSLWRMRTGDTEAFF,TRBV28,TRBD1,TRBJ1-1,-
TGTGCCACCCTCACTTGGTCCCTCATGAACACTGAAGCTTTCTTT,CATLTWSLMNTEAFF,TRBV24-1,-,TRBJ1-1,-
TGTGTCAGAAGCCTGGTTGGCGGGAAGTGTAGCAATCAGCCCCAGCATTTT,CVRSLVGGKCSNQPQHF,TRBV7-5,-,TRBJ1-5,-
TGTGCCATCAGCGGGAGGGGGGGAACTAGCACAGATACGCAGTATTTT,CAISGRGGTSTDTQYF,TRBV10-3,TRBD2,TRBJ2-3,-
TGTGCCAGTGGGAGCTCCGACGAGCAGTACTTC,CASGSSDEQYF,TRBV19,-,TRBJ2-7,few
TGTGCCAGCAGCACCGGACTAGCGGGAATAAATGAGCAGTTCTTC,CASSTGLAGINEQFF,TRBV9,TRBD2,TRBJ2-1,-
TGTGCCAGCAGCTTAGTCCAGAGCACAGATACGCAGTATTTT,CASSLVQSTDTQYF,TRBV11-3,-,TRBJ2-3,-
TGTGCCAGCAGTGACAGGGACTCACCCCTCCACTTT,CASSDRDSPLHF,TRBV28,TRBD1,TRBJ1-6,-
TGCGCCAGCAGCAGCTCACTAGCGGGAGAGGATGAGCAGTTCTTC,CASSSSLAGEDEQFF,TRBV4-3,TRBD2,TRBJ2-1,few
TGTGCCAGCAGTTTGGGCGGGGCGGCCCGCTCTGGGGCCAACGTCCTGACTTTC,CASSLGGAARSGANVLTF,TRBV3-1/TRBV3-2,-,TRBJ2-6,-
TGTGCCAGCAGCTTAGCGTGGACTAGCGGGAGAGAGCTGTTCTTC,CASSLAWTSGRELFF,TRBV7-9,TRBD2,TRBJ2-1,-
TGTGCCAGCAGTGAAGCGCTGGGAGCGACTGAAGCTTTCTTT,CASSEALGATEAFF,TRBV6-1,-,TRBJ1-1,-
TGTGCCAGCAGCTCTATCAGGGGGGACAATGAGCAGTTCTTC,CASSSIRGDNEQFF,TRBV5-6,-,TRBJ2-1,-
TGTGCCACCAGTGGCCACAGGGGGCTTGGTACAGATACGCAGTATTTT,CATSGHRGLGTDTQYF,TRBV24-1,TRBD1,TRBJ2-3,many
TGTGCCAGCAGCTCCCAGGCAGGGGCCGGGGAGCTGTTTTTT,CASSSQAGAGELFF,TRBV9,-,TRBJ2-2,-
TGTGCCAGCAGTTTACTAGCGGACTCTAGCACAGATACGCAGTATTTT,CASSLLADSSTDTQYF,TRBV28,TRBD2,TRBJ2-3,-
TGTGCCAGCAGCTTAGAAGGGGGCATTAGGAAAAAACTGTTTTTT,CASSLEGGIRKKLFF,TRBV7-6,TRBD1,TRBJ1-4,-
TGTGCCAGCAGCAGAAACAGGGGAGGAAGGGATCGGGCTCGGCAGCAGTTCTTC,CASSRNRGGRDRARQQFF,TRBV5-8,-,TRBJ2-1,-
TGTGCCAGCAGCCCCGGACTAGCGACCTACAATGAGCAGTTCTTC,CASSPGLATYNEQFF,TRBV7-2,TRBD2,TRBJ2-1,-
TGTGCCAGCAGCGTAGCTCGGGACAGAGCCTCTGGGGCCAACGTCCTGACTTTC,CASSVARDRASGANVLTF,TRBV9,TRBD1,TRBJ2-6,-
TGTGCCAGCACTTCTTTTTGGCTCCACACCGGGGAGCTGTTTTTT,CASTSFWLHTGELFF,TRBV27,-,TRBJ2-2,-
TGTGCCAGCAGCTTAGGGGTAGCGGGTCTCTCCTACGAGCAGTACTTC,CASSLGVAGLSYEQYF,TRBV7-2,TRBD2,TRBJ2-7,-
TGTGCCAGCAGCACTTCCGGGACAGGAAACACCATATATTTT,CASSTSGTGNTIYF,TRBV5-5,-,TRBJ1-3,-
TGTGCCAGCAGTTACGTCGGGACTAGTGACAATGAGCAGTTCTTC,CASSYVGTSDNEQFF,TRBV6-2/TRBV6-3,TRBD2,TRBJ2-1,-
TGTGCCAGCAGCTTAACGACTAGCGCGACCCAGTTCTTC,CASSLTTSATQFF,TRBV7-3,TRBD2,TRBJ2-1,-
TGTGCCAGCAGTTACTCAAACAGGTCCCCTGGGCCCCAGCATTTT,CASSYSNRSPGPQHF,TRBV6-5,-,TRBJ1-5,-
TGTGCCAGCAGTGAACTTACAACTAATGAAAAACTGTTTTTT,CASSELTTNEKLFF,TRBV2,-,TRBJ1-4,-
TGTGCCAGCAGTTTCCGGGAGGCCGCTCCAGGAGGCTACACCTTC,CASSFREAAPGGYTF,TRBV27,-,TRBJ1-2,-
TGTGCCACCAGTGATTTAGGTAGCGGCACAGATACGCAGTATTTT,CATSDLGSGTDTQYF,TRBV24-1,-,TRBJ2-3,-
TGTGCCAGCAGTTTATATTCCTGGGGGCGCAATCAGCCCCAGCATTTT,CASSLYSWGRNQPQHF,TRBV28,-,TRBJ1-5,-
TGTGCCAGCGAGGCTAGCGATTATGATACGCAGTATTTT,CASEASDYDTQYF,TRBV28,-,TRBJ2-3,once
TGTGCCAGCAGCTTAGCGCAGATTCTAGCGGCCTTTCTTTACAATGAGCAGTTCTTC,CASSLAQILAAFLYNEQFF,TRBV7-2,TRBD2,TRBJ2-1,-
TGCGCCAGCAGCTTGATGCTAGCCCCCACAAATGAGCAGTTCTTC,CASSLMLAPTNEQFF,TRBV5-1,-,TRBJ2-1,-
TGTGCCAGCAGCCAAAATATCGGGGTCCAAGAGACCCAGTACTTC,CASSQNIGVQETQYF,TRBV3-1/TRBV3-2,-,TRBJ2-5,-
TGTGCCAGCAGATCAAATAGCGGGGGACACAATGAGCAGTTCTTC,CASRSNSGGHNEQFF,TRBV6-5,TRBD2,TRBJ2-1,-
TGTGCCAGCAGCTTAGGGGGACAGGGCGGAATTTCACCCCTCCACTTT,CASSLGGQGGISPLHF,TRBV7-9,TRBD1,TRBJ1-6,-
TGTGCCAGCAGTCCCGGAGGACAGATGATCGGAGCTAACTATGGCTACACCTTC,CASSPGGQMIGANYGYTF,TRBV28,-,TRBJ1-2,-
TGTGCCAGCAGTTTAGATGGTATTGGCCAGCCCCAGCATTTT,CASSLDGIGQPQHF,TRBV28,-,TRBJ1-5,-
TGTGCCAGCAGTTACCAGGGAATTGGAGCTTTCTTT,CASSYQGIGAFF,TRBV2,-,TRBJ1-1,-
TGTGCCGGCCGGCCCGGGGGGACTGGGGCCAACGTCCTGACTTTC,CAGRPGGTGANVLTF,TRBV28,TRBD2,TRBJ2-6,-
TGTGCCAGCAGCCAGGACTATCCGGGTGCTAATTCACCCCTCCACTTT,CASSQDYPGANSPLHF,TRBV14,-,TRBJ1-6,-
TGTGCCAGCAGCTTGGCGGGGGGGCAGTCTCTTCTCAGCTATGGCTACACCTTC,CASSLAGGQSLLSYGYTF,TRBV5-6,-,TRBJ1-2,-
TGTGCCAGCAGACGACAGGAAAATCAGCCCCAGCATTTT,CASRRQENQPQHF,TRBV28,-,TRBJ1-5,-
TGTGCCAGCTCACCCGTTGGAGGCCCGAACACTGAAGCTTTCTTT,CASSPVGGPNTEAFF,TRBV18,-,TRBJ1-1,once
TGTGCCAGTAGTATAGTACGGACAGGGGGACTCTCTGGAAACACCATATATTTT,CASSIVRTGGLSGNTIYF,TRBV19,TRBD1,TRBJ1-3,-
TGTGCCAGCAGCGGCCGGGTGCTTGGGGAGCAGTACTTC,CASSGRVLGEQYF,TRBV9,-,TRBJ2-7,-
TGTGCCAGCAGTTTCGCGGGGATGGGCACTGAAGCTTTCTTT,CASSFAGMGTEAFF,TRBV28,-,TRBJ1-1,-
TGTGCCAGCAGTTTTCGCGGACAGAACCGAAATTCACCCCTCCACTTT,CASSFRGQNRNSPLHF,TRBV28,-,TRBJ1-6,-
TGTGCCAGCAGCTTTATAGGGGTCACCTACGAGCAGTACTTC,CASSFIGVTYEQYF,TRBV7-2,-,TRBJ2-7,-
TGTGCCAGCAGCCAAGATCATGGAGGTGAGCAGTTCTTC,CASSQDHGGEQFF,TRBV14,-,TRBJ2-1,-
TGTGCCAGCACGAGGCAGGGGTCGGTTGGCACAGATACGCAGTATTTT,CASTRQGSVGTDTQYF,TRBV28,-,TRBJ2-3,-
TGTGCCAGCAGTTTATACCCCGGAGTAGTCGGACAGCCCCAGCATTTT,CASSLYPGVVGQPQHF,TRBV27,-,TRBJ1-5,-
TGTGCCAGCAGTTATGGACCCCAACTAGGAGAAAAACTGTTTTTT,CASSYGPQLGEKLFF,TRBV28,-,TRBJ1-4,-
TGTGCCAGCAGTATGTCCCTTCTTCATGGCTACACCTTC,CASSMSLLHGYTF,TRBV6-2/TRBV6-3,-,TRBJ1-2,-
TGCGCCAGTTCGGAACTGACAGGGGCCCCAGATACGCAGTATTTT,CASSELTGAPDTQYF,TRBV5-1,TRBD1,TRBJ2-3,-
TGCGCCAGCTCGGTGCTTTCCTCCTACGAGCAGTACTTC,CASSVLSSYEQYF,TRBV5-1,-,TRBJ2-7,once